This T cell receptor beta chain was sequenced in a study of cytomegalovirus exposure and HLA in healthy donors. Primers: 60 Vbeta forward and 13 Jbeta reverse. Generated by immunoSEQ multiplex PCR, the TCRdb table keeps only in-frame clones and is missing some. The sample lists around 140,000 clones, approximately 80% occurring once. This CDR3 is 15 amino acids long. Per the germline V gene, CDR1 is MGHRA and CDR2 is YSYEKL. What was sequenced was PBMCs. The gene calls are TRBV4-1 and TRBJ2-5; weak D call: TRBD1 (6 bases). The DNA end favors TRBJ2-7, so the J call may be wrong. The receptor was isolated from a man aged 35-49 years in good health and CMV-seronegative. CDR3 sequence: CASSTTESRGYEQYF. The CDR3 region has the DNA TGCGCCAGCAGCACGACAGAGTCCAGGGGCTACGAGCAGTACTTC.